The 6 T cell receptor beta chains in this list originate from one sample, sequenced in a study of cytomegalovirus exposure and HLA in healthy donors. The PCR contained 60 Vbeta and 13 Jbeta primers. Sequencing was performed with immunoSEQ multiplex PCR; in TCRdb, only in-frame clones are kept and a portion is missing. The data contain 150,000 to 200,000 clones, approximately 85% of them singletons. Sequenced: PBMCs. The receptors derive from a girl aged 5-17 years in good health and CMV-seropositive.

This clone was picked up a small number of times. V gene TRBV5-6 combines with J gene TRBJ2-1, with TRBD2 matching 11 bases. This CDR3 is built from 15 residues. The germline CDR1 and CDR2 sequences are SGHDT and YYEEEE. V trimming: 4 bases; J trimming: 8 bases; junction bases outside the gene matches: 8. The CDR3 loop reads CASSRTSGGGDEQFF. DNA for the CDR3: TGTGCCAGCAGCCGCACTAGCGGGGGAGGGGATGAGCAGTTCTTC. Drawing the rest from reference TRBV5-6 and TRBJ2-1, the complete variable domain is DAGVTQSPTHLIKTRGQQVTLRCSPKSGHDTVSWYQQALGQGPQFIFQYYEEEERQRGNFPDRFSGHQFPNYSSELNVNALLLGDSALYLCASSRTSGGGDEQFFGPGTRLTVL.

The J gene is TRBJ2-2, the V gene TRBV10-3; 8 bases are shared with TRBD1. V was clipped by 5 bases and J by 1 base; unmatched bases: 3. Germline CDR1 is ENHRY and CDR2 is SYGVKD. This CDR3 is built from 15 residues. Here the CDR3 reads CAISQTGVNTGELFF. Written as DNA, the CDR3 is TGTGCCATCAGTCAGACAGGGGTGAACACCGGGGAGCTGTTTTTT.

This chain connects TRBV11-3 to TRBJ1-2; D ambiguous. The germline gives CDR1 SGHNT, CDR2 YENEEA. The CDR3 totals 13 residues. Trimming took off 0 bases at V and 7 bases at J, with 9 bases between the two ends. The CDR3, as DNA: TGTGCCAGCAGCTTAGATACGGGAGCTGGCTACACCTTC. It codes for CASSLDTGAGYTF.

The rearrangement links TRBV6-6 to TRBJ1-5; D gene unclear. This CDR3 has 12 amino acids. The V gene's germline CDR1 is MNHNY and CDR2 SVGAGI (reference sequence). V was cut by 5 bases and J by 6 bases, with 8 bases left in between. CDR3 in amino acids: CASSKGSQPQHF. The DNA of the CDR3 is TGTGCCAGCAGTAAAGGGAGTCAGCCCCAGCATTTT.

The CDR3 coding sequence is TGTGCCAGCTCACCACCGGCCCCTTCACCCCTCCACTTT. Amino acids: CASSPPAPSPLHF. J is TRBJ1-6 and V is TRBV18; no firm D call. The V and J ends lost 0 bases and 9 bases respectively, with 6 bases between them. This CDR3 contains 13 residues. Germline assignment: CDR1 KGHSH and CDR2 LQKENI.

This clone came up a few times. The chain recombines TRBV4-1 with TRBJ1-1; maybe TRBD1 (6 bases). This CDR3 contains 14 residues. V lost 0 bases to trimming and J lost 8 bases, with 13 bases between them. Germline V gene lookup returns CDR1 MGHRA and CDR2 YSYEKL. DNA for the CDR3: TGCGCCAGCAGCCAAGATCTGGGGGCGGGCGAAGCTTTCTTT. It specifies CASSQDLGAGEAFF.